Below, 17 T cell receptor beta chains from the same sample are listed, as sequenced in a study of human T cells and chemical hapten exposure. TCRdb passed the RACE reads through MiXCR, listing each CDR3 protein once. The sample includes under 200,000 distinct CDR3 sequences, roughly 15% seen only once; the top ten take about 1.7%. Described time point: patch test 1, 2 weeks after DPC sensitization. Treatment meaning: therapeutic diphenylcyclopropenone sensitization with weekly scalp DPC. The material sequenced was whole blood, taken in connection with sensitization to the hapten diphenylcyclopropenone (DPC). These receptors were collected from a woman aged 25-40 years with alopecia areata. Some clones in this sample may be carry-over from other donors' samples.

V gene TRBV6-4 combines with J gene TRBJ1-5; no firm D call. CDR3 length: 16 residues. Germline-derived CDR1 and CDR2 are MRHNA and SNTAGT. V gave up 6 bases and J gave up 3 bases, with 18 bases separating them. The CDR3 is CASSVSQCYLNQPQHF. The CDR3 DNA reads TGTGCCAGCAGCGTTTCACAGTGTTACCTCAATCAGCCCCAGCATTTT.

There are many counts of this clonotype. This chain joins TRBV29-1 and TRBJ1-2, with D maybe TRBD1 (5 bases). Looked up from germline, CDR1 is SQVTM and CDR2 is ANQGSEA. The V end lost 5 bases, the J end lost 1 base, and 8 bases lay between the germline ends. CDR3 size: 12 residues. CDR3 protein: CSVLTVNYGYTF. The CDR3 DNA reads as TGCAGCGTTCTGACAGTTAACTATGGCTACACCTTC.

V is TRBV9 and J is TRBJ2-2; tentatively, D is TRBD1 (6 bases). Germline-derived CDR1 and CDR2 are SGDLS and YYNGEE. The CDR3 consists of 14 residues. V was pared by 3 bases and J by 5 bases, with 11 bases between. The CDR3: CASSGGHQTGELFF. In DNA form, the CDR3 reads TGTGCCAGCAGCGGGGGACACCAAACCGGGGAGCTGTTTTTT.

The V call is TRBV6-1, the J call TRBJ1-3, with 7 bases fitting TRBD1. The V gene end was trimmed by 4 bases and the J gene end by 4 bases; junction bases not matched to a gene: 7. Germline CDR1 MNHNS, CDR2 SASEGT. This CDR3 region has 15 residues. CDR3 DNA: TGTGCCAGCAGTGTGGCCCCGGGACAGGGAAACACCATATATTTT. Amino acids: CASSVAPGQGNTIYF.

In this sample, this clonotype turned up a few times. This rearrangement joins TRBV3-1 to TRBJ2-5; D not certain. The germline V gene encodes CDR1 LGHDT and CDR2 YNNKEL (reference sequence). Trimming took 1 base from V and 7 from J, leaving 10 bases between them. This CDR3 is 13 amino acids long. The CDR3 coding sequence is TGTGCCAGCAGCCAAGTGGAGTACGGGACCCAGTACTTC. It encodes CASSQVEYGTQYF.

This clonotype came up many times. The rearrangement joins TRBV7-8 to TRBJ2-1; the D gene is possibly TRBD1 (6 bases). CDR3 length equals 14 residues. Germline loops: CDR1 SGHVS, CDR2 FQNEAQ. Trimming stripped 5 bases from V and 7 bases from J, with 15 bases between. The CDR3 reads CASSLLGGANEQFF. CDR3 in DNA: TGTGCCAGCAGCCTACTAGGGGGAGCAAATGAGCAGTTCTTC.

This clonotype was counted between two and nine times. The V and J genes are TRBV14 and TRBJ1-4, with D hard to call. This CDR3 has 15 residues. The germline V gene has CDR1 SGHDN and CDR2 FVKESK. With 4 bases removed from V and 8 bases from J, the gap between germline ends came to 17 bases. The CDR3 DNA reads as TGTGCCAGCAGCCCCTTGGGGAACGAGCGCGAAAAACTGTTTTTT. Its protein product is CASSPLGNEREKLFF.

Only a few counts were recorded for this clonotype. J is TRBJ2-5 and V is TRBV18; perhaps TRBD2 as D (5 bases). The CDR3 extends over 16 amino acids. The germline gives CDR1 KGHSH, CDR2 LQKENI. V lost 3 bases, J lost 0 bases, and 14 bases lay in between. Here the CDR3 reads CASSPRLHQYQETQYF. CDR3 DNA: TGTGCCAGCTCACCCCGACTACACCAGTACCAAGAGACCCAGTACTTC. Filled out from reference TRBV18 and TRBJ2-5, the complete variable domain reads NAGVMQNPRHLVRRRGQEARLRCSPMKGHSHVYWYRQLPEEGLKFMVYLQKENIIDESGMPKERFSAEFPKEGPSILRIQQVVRGDSAAYFCASSPRLHQYQETQYFGPGTRLLVL.

This clonotype was seen repeatedly, ten times or more. V is TRBV28 and J is TRBJ1-4; D possibly corresponds to TRBD1 (6 bases). From germline, CDR1 is MDHEN and CDR2 SYDVKM. The CDR3 has 14 amino acids. V dropped 7 bases and J dropped 1 base, with 10 bases sitting between them. The CDR3 sequence is CASTEGVTNEKLFF. The CDR3 nucleotides are TGTGCCAGCACCGAGGGGGTAACTAATGAAAAACTGTTTTTT. The variable domain in full, completed from reference TRBV28 and TRBJ1-4, reads DVKVTQSSRYLVKRTGEKVFLECVQDMDHENMFWYRQDPGLGLRLIYFSYDVKMKEKGDIPEGYSVSREKKERFSLILESASTNQTSMYLCASTEGVTNEKLFFGSGTQLSVL.

This clonotype has just a few counts. The DNA of the CDR3 is TGCGCCAGCAGACGTGACTACCCCTCCTACAATGAGCAGTTCTTC. It yields the protein CASRRDYPSYNEQFF. The genes are TRBV5-1 and TRBJ2-1; D perhaps matches TRBD2 (5 bases). This CDR3 contains 15 residues. Trimming pared 5 bases from V and 0 bases from J, leaving 12 bases between. In germline, CDR1 is SGHRS, CDR2 YFSETQ.

In its sample, this clonotype was seen a few times. The rearrangement uses TRBV10-3 and TRBJ2-5; D remains ambiguous. V was clipped by 8 bases and J by 8 bases, with 15 bases between them. CDR1 and CDR2 from the germline V gene are ENHRY and SYGVKD. The CDR3 consists of 12 residues. The CDR3 region has the DNA TGTGCCATCGCCCCAGACTGGAAAACCCAGTACTTC. Translating gives CAIAPDWKTQYF.

V usage is TRBV10-3 and J usage is TRBJ2-7; D may be TRBD1 or TRBD2 (5 bases each). CDR1 is ENHRY, CDR2 SYGVKD, per germline. CDR3 length: 13 amino acids. V was shortened by 4 bases and J by 3 bases, with 10 bases between the two germline ends. In DNA, the CDR3 is TGTGCCATCAGTGCTCTGGGGGACTACGAGCAGTACTTC. Amino acids: CAISALGDYEQYF.

This clonotype was observed at least ten times. This sequence joins TRBV5-1 and TRBJ2-7, with 9 nucleotides matching TRBD2. The J segment lost 2 bases and the V segment lost 0 bases, leaving 9 bases of the junction unmatched. The CDR3 has 17 amino acids. Germline CDR1 and CDR2: SGHRS and YFSETQ. The CDR3 nucleotides are TGCGCCAGCAGCTTGGCCAGTAGCGGGGGCTTCACCTACGAGCAGTACTTC. Residues: CASSLASSGGFTYEQYF.

Many counts were recorded for this clonotype. V usage is TRBV20-1 and J usage is TRBJ1-6, with D tentatively TRBD1 (6 bases). Trimming removed 0 bases from V and 8 bases from J, with 14 bases in between. The CDR3 length is 15 residues. Germline V gives CDR1 DFQATT, CDR2 SNEGSKA (reference sequence). The CDR3 protein is CSARETRGKDSPLHF. CDR3 DNA sequence: TGCAGTGCTAGAGAGACAAGGGGGAAAGATTCACCCCTCCACTTT.

The chain joins TRBV10-3 to TRBJ2-3, with D maybe TRBD2 (5 bases). Germline values: CDR1 ENHRY, CDR2 SYGVKD. This CDR3 is built from 17 residues. V dropped 0 bases and J dropped 1 base, with 14 bases sitting between them. The CDR3 DNA is TGTGCCATCAGTGAGTCGAAACAGAGGACTGGCACAGATACGCAGTATTTT. Encoded protein: CAISESKQRTGTDTQYF.

CDR3 sequence (DNA): TGTGCCAGCATCCCGCCGGACACCTTGAACACTGAAGCTTTCTTT. Translating gives CASIPPDTLNTEAFF. V is TRBV7-2 and J is TRBJ1-1; weak D call: TRBD1 (5 bases). Trimming removed 7 bases at V and 0 bases at J, with 15 bases between. There are 15 residues in the CDR3. Germline CDR1 is SGHTA and CDR2 is FQGNSA.

This clonotype occurred a few times. The rearrangement links TRBV5-6 to TRBJ2-2; D is possibly TRBD1 or TRBD2 (5 bases each). Germline V gene sequence: CDR1 SGHDT, CDR2 YYEEEE. This CDR3 has 14 amino acids. V lost 4 bases to trimming and J lost 3 bases, with 10 bases between them. The DNA of the CDR3 is TGTGCCAGCAGCGGTCGGGGCCACACCGGGGAGCTGTTTTTT. Protein: CASSGRGHTGELFF.